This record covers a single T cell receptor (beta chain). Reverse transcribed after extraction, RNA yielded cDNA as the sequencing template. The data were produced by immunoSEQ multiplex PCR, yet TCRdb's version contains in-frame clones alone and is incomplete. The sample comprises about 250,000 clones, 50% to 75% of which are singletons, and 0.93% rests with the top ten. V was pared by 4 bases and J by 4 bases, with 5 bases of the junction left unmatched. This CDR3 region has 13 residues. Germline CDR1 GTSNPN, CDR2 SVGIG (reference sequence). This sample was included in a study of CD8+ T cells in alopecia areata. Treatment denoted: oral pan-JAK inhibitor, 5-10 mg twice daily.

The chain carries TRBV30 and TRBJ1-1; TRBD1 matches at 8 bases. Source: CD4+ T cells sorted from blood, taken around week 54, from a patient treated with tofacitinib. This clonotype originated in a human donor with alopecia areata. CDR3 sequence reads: CAWKTDRGTEAFF. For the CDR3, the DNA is TGTGCCTGGAAAACTGACAGGGGCACTGAAGCTTTCTTT. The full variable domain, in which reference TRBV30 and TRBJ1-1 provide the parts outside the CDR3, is SQTIHQWPATLVQPVGSPLSLECTVEGTSNPNLYWYRQAAGRGLQLLFYSVGIGQISSEVPQNLSASRPQDRQFILSSKKLLLSDSGFYLCAWKTDRGTEAFFGQGTRLTVV.